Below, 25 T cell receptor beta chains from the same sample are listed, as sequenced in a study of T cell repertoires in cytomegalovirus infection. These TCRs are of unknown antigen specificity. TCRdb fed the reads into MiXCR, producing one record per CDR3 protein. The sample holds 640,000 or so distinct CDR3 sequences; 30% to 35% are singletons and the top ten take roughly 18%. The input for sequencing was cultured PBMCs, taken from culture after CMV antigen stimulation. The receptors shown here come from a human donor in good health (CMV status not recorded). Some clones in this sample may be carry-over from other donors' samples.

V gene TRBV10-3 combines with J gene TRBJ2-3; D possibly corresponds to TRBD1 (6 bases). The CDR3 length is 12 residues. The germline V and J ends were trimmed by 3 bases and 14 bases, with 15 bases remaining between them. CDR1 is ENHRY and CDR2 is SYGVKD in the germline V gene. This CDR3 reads CAISDPGHSGYF. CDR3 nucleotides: TGTGCCATCAGTGACCCGGGACACTCAGGGTATTTT.

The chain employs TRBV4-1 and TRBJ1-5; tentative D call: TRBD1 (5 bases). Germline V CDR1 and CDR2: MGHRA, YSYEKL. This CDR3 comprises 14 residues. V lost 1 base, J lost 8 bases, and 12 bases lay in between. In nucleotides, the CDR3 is TGCGCCAGCAGCCAAGTACTCCAGGGTAAGCCCCAGCATTTT. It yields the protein CASSQVLQGKPQHF.

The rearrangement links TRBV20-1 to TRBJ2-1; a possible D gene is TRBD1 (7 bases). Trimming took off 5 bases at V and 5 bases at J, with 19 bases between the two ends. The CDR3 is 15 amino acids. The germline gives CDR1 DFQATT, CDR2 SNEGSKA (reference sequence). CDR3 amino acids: CSADPLSRGDNEQFF. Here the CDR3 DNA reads TGCAGTGCTGACCCTCTAAGCAGGGGGGACAATGAGCAGTTCTTC.

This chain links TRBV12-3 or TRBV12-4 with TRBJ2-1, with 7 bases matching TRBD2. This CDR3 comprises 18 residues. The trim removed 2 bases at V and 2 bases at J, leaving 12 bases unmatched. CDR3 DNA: TGTGCCAGCAGTTTACCGGGGGGTACCCAAACCCCCTACAATGAGCAGTTCTTC. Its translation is CASSLPGGTQTPYNEQFF.

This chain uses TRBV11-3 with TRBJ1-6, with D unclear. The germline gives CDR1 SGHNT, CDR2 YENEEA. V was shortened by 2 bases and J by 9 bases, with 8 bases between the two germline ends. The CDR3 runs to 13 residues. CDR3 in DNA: TGTGCCAGCAGCTTATTTCCTGGTTCACCCCTCCACTTT. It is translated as CASSLFPGSPLHF.

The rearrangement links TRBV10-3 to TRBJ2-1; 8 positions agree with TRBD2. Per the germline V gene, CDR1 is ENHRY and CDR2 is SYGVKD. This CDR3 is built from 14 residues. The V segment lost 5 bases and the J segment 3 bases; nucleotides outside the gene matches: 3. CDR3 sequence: CAISTGTSYNEQFF. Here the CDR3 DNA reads TGTGCCATCAGTACCGGGACTAGCTACAATGAGCAGTTCTTC.

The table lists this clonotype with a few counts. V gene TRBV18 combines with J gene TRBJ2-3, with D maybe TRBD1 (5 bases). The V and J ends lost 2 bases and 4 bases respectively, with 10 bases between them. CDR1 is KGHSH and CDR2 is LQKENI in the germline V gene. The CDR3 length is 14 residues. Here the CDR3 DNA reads TGTGCCAGCTCACCATCAGGGTGGGCAGATACGCAGTATTTT. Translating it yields CASSPSGWADTQYF.

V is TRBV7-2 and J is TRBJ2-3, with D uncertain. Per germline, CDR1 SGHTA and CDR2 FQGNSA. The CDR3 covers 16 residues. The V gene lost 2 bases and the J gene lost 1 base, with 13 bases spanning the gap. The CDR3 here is CASSLIGSSGTDTQYF. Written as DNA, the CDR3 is TGTGCCAGCAGCTTAATCGGGTCTTCCGGCACAGATACGCAGTATTTT.

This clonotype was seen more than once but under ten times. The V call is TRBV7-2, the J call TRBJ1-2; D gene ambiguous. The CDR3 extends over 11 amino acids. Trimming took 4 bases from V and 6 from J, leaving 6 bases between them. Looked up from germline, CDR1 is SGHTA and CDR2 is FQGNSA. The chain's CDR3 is CASSYFDGYTF. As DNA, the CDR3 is TGTGCCAGCAGCTACTTCGATGGCTACACCTTC.

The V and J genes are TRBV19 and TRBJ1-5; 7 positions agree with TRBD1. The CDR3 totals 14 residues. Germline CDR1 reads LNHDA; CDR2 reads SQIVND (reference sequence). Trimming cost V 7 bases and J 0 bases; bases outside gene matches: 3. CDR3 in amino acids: CASTRDSSNQPQHF. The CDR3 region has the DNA TGTGCCAGTACCCGGGACAGTAGCAATCAGCCCCAGCATTTT. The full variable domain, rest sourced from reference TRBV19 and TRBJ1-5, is DGGITQSPKYLFRKEGQNVTLSCEQNLNHDAMYWYRQDPGQGLRLIYYSQIVNDFQKGDIAEGYSVSREKKESFPLTVTSAQKNPTAFYLCASTRDSSNQPQHFGDGTRLSIL.

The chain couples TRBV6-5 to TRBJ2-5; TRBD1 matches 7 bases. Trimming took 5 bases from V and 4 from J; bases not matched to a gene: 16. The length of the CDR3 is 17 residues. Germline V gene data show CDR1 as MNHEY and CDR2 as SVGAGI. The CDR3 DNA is TGTGCCAGCAGTGAAGCAGGGGGTTGGGTTGGGCGAGAGACCCAGTACTTC. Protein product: CASSEAGGWVGRETQYF.

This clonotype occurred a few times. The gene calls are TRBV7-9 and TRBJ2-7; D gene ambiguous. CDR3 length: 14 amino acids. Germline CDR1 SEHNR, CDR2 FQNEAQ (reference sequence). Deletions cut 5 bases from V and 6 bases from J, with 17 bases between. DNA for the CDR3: TGTGCCAGCAGCCCGGCCCTCCTACCGGGCGAGCAGTACTTC. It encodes CASSPALLPGEQYF.

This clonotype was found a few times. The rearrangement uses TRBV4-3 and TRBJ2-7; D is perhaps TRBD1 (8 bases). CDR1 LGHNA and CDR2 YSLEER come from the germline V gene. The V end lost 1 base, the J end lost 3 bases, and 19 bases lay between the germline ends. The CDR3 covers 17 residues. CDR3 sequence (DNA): TGCGCCAGCAGCCAAGTCGGCACAGGGGGGGACTTCTACGAGCAGTACTTC. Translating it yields CASSQVGTGGDFYEQYF.

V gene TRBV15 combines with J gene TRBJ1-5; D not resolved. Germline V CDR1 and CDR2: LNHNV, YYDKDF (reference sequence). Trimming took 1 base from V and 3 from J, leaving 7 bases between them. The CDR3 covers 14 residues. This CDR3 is CATSRGGNNQPQHF. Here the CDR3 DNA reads TGTGCCACCAGCAGAGGCGGGAACAATCAGCCCCAGCATTTT.

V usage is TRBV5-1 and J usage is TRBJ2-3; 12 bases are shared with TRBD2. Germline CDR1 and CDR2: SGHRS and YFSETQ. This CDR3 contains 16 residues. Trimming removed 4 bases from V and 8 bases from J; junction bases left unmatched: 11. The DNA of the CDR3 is TGCGCCAGCAGCACGGGACTAGCGGGTCCCGGGGGTACGCAGTATTTT. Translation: CASSTGLAGPGGTQYF.

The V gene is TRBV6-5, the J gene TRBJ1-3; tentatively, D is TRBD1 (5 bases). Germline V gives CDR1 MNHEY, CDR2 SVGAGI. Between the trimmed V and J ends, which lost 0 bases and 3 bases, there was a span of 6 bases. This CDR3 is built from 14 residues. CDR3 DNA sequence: TGTGCCAGCAGTTACTCCAGGGTTGGAAACACCATATATTTT. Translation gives CASSYSRVGNTIYF.

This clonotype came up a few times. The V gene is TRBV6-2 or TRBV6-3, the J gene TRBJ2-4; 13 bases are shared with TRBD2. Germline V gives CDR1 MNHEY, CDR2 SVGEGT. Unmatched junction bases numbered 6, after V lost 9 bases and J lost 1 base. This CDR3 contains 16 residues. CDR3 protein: CASRTSGSFAKNIQYF. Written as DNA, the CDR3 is TGTGCCAGTAGGACTAGCGGGAGCTTTGCCAAAAACATTCAGTACTTC.

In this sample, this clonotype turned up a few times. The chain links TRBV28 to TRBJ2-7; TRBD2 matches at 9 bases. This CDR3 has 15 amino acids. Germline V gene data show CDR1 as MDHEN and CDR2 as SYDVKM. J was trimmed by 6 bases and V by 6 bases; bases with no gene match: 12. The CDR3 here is CASSRGGADVAEQYF. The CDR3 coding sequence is TGTGCCAGCAGCCGCGGGGGGGCAGACGTCGCCGAGCAGTACTTC.

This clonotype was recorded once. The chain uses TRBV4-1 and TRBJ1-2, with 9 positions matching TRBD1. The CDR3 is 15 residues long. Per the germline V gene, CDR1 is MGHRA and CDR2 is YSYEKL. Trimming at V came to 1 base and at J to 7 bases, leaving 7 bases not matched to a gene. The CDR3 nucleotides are TGCGCCAGCAGCCAAGGGGCTGACAGGGGGTTTGGCTACACCTTC. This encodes CASSQGADRGFGYTF.

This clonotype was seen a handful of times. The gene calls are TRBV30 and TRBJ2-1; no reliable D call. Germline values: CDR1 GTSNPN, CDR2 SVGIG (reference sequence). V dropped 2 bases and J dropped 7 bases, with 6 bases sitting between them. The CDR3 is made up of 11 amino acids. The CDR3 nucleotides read TGTGCCTGGAGTCCCCAAAATGAGCAGTTCTTC. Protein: CAWSPQNEQFF. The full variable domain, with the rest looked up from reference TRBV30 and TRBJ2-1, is SQTIHQWPATLVQPVGSPLSLECTVEGTSNPNLYWYRQAAGRGLQLLFYSVGIGQISSEVPQNLSASRPQDRQFILSSKKLLLSDSGFYLCAWSPQNEQFFGPGTRLTVL.

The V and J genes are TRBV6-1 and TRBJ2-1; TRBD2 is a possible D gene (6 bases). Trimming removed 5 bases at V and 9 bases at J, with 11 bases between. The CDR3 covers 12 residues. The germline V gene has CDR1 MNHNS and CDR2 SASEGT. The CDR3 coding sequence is TGTGCCAGCAGTTTCTGGAGGGGTGAGCAGTTCTTC. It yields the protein CASSFWRGEQFF.

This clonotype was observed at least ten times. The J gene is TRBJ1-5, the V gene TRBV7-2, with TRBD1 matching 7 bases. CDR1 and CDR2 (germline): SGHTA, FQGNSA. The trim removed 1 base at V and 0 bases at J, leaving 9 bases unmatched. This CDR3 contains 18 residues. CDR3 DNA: TGTGCCAGCAGCTTAGGGGCAGGGGGGGGGTATAGCAATCAGCCCCAGCATTTT. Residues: CASSLGAGGGYSNQPQHF.

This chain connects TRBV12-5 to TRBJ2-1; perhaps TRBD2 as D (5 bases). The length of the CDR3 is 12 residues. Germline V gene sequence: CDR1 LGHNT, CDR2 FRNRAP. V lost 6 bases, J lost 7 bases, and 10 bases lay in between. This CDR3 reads CASGEAENEQFF. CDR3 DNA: TGTGCTAGTGGGGAGGCGGAGAATGAGCAGTTCTTC.

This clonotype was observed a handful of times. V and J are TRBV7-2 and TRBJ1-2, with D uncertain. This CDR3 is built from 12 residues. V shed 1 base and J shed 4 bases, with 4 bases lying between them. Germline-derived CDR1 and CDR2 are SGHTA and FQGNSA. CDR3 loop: CASSLELYGYTF. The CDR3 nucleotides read TGTGCCAGCAGCTTAGAACTCTATGGCTACACCTTC.

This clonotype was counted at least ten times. The CDR3 loop reads CASSFKGTSGHTDTQYF. CDR3 DNA: TGTGCCAGCAGCTTCAAGGGGACTAGCGGACACACAGATACGCAGTATTTT. The chain couples TRBV7-2 to TRBJ2-3; 11 nucleotides agree with TRBD2. Trimming took 3 bases from V and 2 from J; bases not matched to a gene: 7. This CDR3 is 17 amino acids long. The V gene's germline CDR1 is SGHTA and CDR2 FQGNSA.